Listed below are T cell receptor beta chains from one sample, sequenced in a study of blood T cell repertoires in COVID-19. Generated by immunoSEQ multiplex PCR, the TCRdb table keeps only in-frame clones and is missing some. Of about 240,000 clones listed, 87% were seen once; the top ten hold roughly 7.8%. The source material was peripheral blood. The receptors originated from a man aged 55 to 70 who had recovered from COVID-19. Each CDR3 is given with its conserved first and last residue.

j_call v_call cdr3_aa
TRBJ1-2 TRBV2 CASSESGGGRGYGYTF
TRBJ2-2 TRBV21-1 CASSKPGTNTGELFF
TRBJ2-7 TRBV6-6 CASSYDRPSSYEQYF
TRBJ2-5 TRBV12-3/TRBV12-4 CASSWGLGETQYF
TRBJ2-1 TRBV23-1 CASSPGGRNEQFF
TRBJ2-3 TRBV9 CASSPQLGGTDTQYF
TRBJ1-5 TRBV19 CASRSPFAGQPQHF
TRBJ2-2 TRBV5-1 CATGPVTNTGELFF
TRBJ2-3 TRBV27 CASSLKPSGAPGPQYF
TRBJ2-1 TRBV21-1 CASSKEEGDNEQFF
TRBJ2-3 TRBV28 CASRRVPGFTTDTQYF
TRBJ2-1 TRBV21-1 CASSNTREDEQFF
TRBJ2-7 TRBV3-1/TRBV3-2 CASSQDLGGPYPYEQYF
TRBJ1-5 TRBV30 CAWSLGGISNQPQHF
TRBJ2-1 TRBV18 CASSRAEDEQFF
TRBJ2-1 TRBV7-9 CASSLGEYNEQFF
TRBJ1-2 TRBV6-1 CASSEDGREWHGYTF
TRBJ1-2 TRBV7-2 CASSLTQGFYGYTF
TRBJ2-1 TRBV19 CASSIIGSPGNEQFF
TRBJ1-2 TRBV28 CASSSNYGYTF
TRBJ2-2 TRBV2 CASSRTGSWTGELFF
TRBJ1-3 TRBV5-4 CASSPGQMSGNTIYF
TRBJ2-7 TRBV6-5 CASSQTGGASYEQYF
TRBJ2-7 TRBV5-6 CASSEGLAYEQYF
TRBJ2-3 TRBV7-2 CASSRTSGWKTGTDTQYF
TRBJ2-3 TRBV20-1 CSATFPPTQYF
TRBJ1-2 TRBV7-9 CASSLGIVRGSYGYTF
TRBJ1-1 TRBV19 CASRPRQKNTEAFF
TRBJ2-1 TRBV24-1 CATSAGTSREQFF
TRBJ2-3 TRBV2 CASARGTQYF
TRBJ2-7 TRBV15 CATSRDRGGLAGGLGSYEQYF
TRBJ2-3 TRBV9 CASSGGQGISTDTQYF
TRBJ2-2 TRBV7-8 CASSLRTANTGELFF
TRBJ2-2 TRBV5-1 CASSLVGHGADGTGELFF
TRBJ1-2 TRBV11-2 CASSLAFLPQTAGGYTF
TRBJ2-7 TRBV6-5 CASWGQGRVEQYF
TRBJ2-1 TRBV30 CAWSRGLAAYNEQFF
TRBJ1-2 TRBV18 CASSPAGDGYTF
TRBJ1-6 TRBV6-1 CASSDPGQGISPLHF
TRBJ2-5 TRBV24-1 CATSDLGTGTETQYF
TRBJ1-3 TRBV5-1 CASSVTGTGGGNTIYF